The source of this TCR beta chain is a study of T cell repertoires in cytomegalovirus infection. Study summary: Recently identified HLA-C-restricted CMV epitopes and well-studied HLA-B-restricted CMV epitopes were used by the study.

Per the germline V gene, CDR1 is MNHNY and CDR2 is SVGAGI (reference sequence). The V segment lost 8 bases and the J segment 4 bases; nucleotides outside the gene matches: 13. This CDR3 region has 16 residues. Comments on this clonotype: The antigen remains undetermined.

TCRdb re-analysed the reads in MiXCR, keeping a single row per CDR3 protein. The sample carries hundreds of thousands of distinct CDR3 sequences, under 35% recorded once. The gene calls are TRBV6-6 and TRBJ2-1, with 8 nucleotides matching TRBD1. Sample: cultured PBMCs, taken from culture after CMV antigen stimulation. The receptor's source is a human donor in good health (CMV status not recorded). Some clones in this sample may be carry-over from other donors' samples. CDR3 nucleotides: TGTGCCAGCCTTCCCCAGGCGGGACAGGCGTACAATGAGCAGTTCTTC. Its translation is CASLPQAGQAYNEQFF.